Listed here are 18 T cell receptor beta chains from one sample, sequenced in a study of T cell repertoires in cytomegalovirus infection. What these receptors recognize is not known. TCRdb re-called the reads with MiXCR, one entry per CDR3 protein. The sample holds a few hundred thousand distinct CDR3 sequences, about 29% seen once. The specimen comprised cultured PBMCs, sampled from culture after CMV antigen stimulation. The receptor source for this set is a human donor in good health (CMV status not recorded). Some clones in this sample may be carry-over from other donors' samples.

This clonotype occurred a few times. CDR3: CASSATPANTEAFF. The CDR3 DNA follows: TGTGCCAGCAGCGCGACCCCAGCGAACACTGAAGCTTTCTTT. The chain is built from TRBV7-6 and TRBJ1-1; D call uncertain. V was trimmed by 5 bases and J by 1 base, leaving 11 bases between them. In germline, CDR1 is SGHVS, CDR2 FNYEAQ. The CDR3 runs 14 residues.

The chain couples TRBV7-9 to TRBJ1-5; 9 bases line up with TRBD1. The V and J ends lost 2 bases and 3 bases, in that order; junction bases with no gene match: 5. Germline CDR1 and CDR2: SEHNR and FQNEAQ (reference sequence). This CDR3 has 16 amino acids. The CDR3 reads CASSLSGTGNNQPQHF. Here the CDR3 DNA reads TGTGCCAGCAGCTTATCCGGGACAGGGAACAATCAGCCCCAGCATTTT.

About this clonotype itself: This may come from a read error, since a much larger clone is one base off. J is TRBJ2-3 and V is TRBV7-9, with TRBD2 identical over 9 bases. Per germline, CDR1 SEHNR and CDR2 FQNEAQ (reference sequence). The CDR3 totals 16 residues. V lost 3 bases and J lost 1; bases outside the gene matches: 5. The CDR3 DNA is TGTGCCAGCAGCTTTGGGGCTAGCGGGGGCACAGATACGCAGTATTTT. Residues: CASSFGASGGTDTQYF.

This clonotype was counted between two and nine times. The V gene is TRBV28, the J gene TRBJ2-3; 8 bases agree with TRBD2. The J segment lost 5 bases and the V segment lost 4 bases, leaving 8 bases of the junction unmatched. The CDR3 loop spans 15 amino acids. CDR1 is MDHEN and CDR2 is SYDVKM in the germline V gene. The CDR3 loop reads CASSSLGGGLDTQYF. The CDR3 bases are TGTGCCAGCAGTTCCCTTGGCGGGGGGTTAGATACGCAGTATTTT.

The CDR3 reads CASTKGPDTAYEQYF. CDR3 bases: TGTGCCAGCACTAAGGGTCCCGACACCGCCTACGAGCAGTACTTC. The gene calls are TRBV28 and TRBJ2-7, with D uncertain. CDR3 length: 15 amino acids. V lost 7 bases, J lost 2 bases, and 18 bases lay in between. Germline V gives CDR1 MDHEN, CDR2 SYDVKM.

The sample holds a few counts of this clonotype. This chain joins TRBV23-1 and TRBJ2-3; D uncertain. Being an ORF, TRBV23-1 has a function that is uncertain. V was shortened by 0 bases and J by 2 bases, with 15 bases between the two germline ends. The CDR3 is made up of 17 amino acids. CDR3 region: CASSQSADQYLTDTQYF. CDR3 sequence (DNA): TGCGCCAGCAGTCAATCGGCAGACCAATACCTCACAGATACGCAGTATTTT.

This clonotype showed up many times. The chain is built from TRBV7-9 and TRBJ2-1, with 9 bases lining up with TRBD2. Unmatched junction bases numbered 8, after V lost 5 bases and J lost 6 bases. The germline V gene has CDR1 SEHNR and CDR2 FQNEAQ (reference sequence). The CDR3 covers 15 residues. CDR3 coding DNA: TGTGCCAGCAGCCTCCTTAGCGGGAGCAGCAATGAGCAGTTCTTC. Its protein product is CASSLLSGSSNEQFF. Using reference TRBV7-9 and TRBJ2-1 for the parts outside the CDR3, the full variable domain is DTGVSQNPRHKITKRGQNVTFRCDPISEHNRLYWYRQTLGQGPEFLTYFQNEAQLEKSRLLSDRFSAERPKGSFSTLEIQRTEQGDSAMYLCASSLLSGSSNEQFFGPGTRLTVL.

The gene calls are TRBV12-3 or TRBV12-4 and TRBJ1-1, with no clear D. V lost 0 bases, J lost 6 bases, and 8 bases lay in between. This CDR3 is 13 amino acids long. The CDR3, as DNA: TGTGCCAGCAGTTTAGCCGGAGACCCTGAAGCTTTCTTT. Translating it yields CASSLAGDPEAFF.

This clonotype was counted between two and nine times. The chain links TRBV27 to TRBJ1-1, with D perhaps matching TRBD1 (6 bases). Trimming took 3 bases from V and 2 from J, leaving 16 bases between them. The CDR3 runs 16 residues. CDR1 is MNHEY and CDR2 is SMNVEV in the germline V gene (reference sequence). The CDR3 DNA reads TGTGCCAGCAGTTTTTCGGCAGGGGACACTAACACTGAAGCTTTCTTT. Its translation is CASSFSAGDTNTEAFF.

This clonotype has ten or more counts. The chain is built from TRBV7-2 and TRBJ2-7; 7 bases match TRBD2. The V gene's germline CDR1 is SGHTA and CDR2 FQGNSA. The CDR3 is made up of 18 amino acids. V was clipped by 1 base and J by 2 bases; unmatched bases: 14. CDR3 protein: CASSLGPRPNGGTYEQYF. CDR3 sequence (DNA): TGTGCCAGCAGCTTAGGGCCCCGCCCGAACGGGGGGACCTACGAGCAGTACTTC.

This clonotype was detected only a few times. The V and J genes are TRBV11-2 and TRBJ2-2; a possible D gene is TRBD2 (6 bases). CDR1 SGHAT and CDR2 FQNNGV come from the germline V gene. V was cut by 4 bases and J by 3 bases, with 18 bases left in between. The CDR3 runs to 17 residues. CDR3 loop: CASSSPFGSGDTGELFF. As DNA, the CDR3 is TGTGCCAGCAGCTCCCCGTTCGGTAGCGGTGACACCGGGGAGCTGTTTTTT.

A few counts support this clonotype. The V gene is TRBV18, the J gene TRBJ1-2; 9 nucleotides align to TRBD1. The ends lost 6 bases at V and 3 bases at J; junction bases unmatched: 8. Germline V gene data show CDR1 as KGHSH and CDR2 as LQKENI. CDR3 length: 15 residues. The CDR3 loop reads CASSRTGGGDYGYTF. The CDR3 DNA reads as TGTGCCAGCTCCCGCACAGGGGGCGGCGACTATGGCTACACCTTC. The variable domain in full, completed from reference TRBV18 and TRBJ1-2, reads NAGVMQNPRHLVRRRGQEARLRCSPMKGHSHVYWYRQLPEEGLKFMVYLQKENIIDESGMPKERFSAEFPKEGPSILRIQQVVRGDSAAYFCASSRTGGGDYGYTFGSGTRLTVV.

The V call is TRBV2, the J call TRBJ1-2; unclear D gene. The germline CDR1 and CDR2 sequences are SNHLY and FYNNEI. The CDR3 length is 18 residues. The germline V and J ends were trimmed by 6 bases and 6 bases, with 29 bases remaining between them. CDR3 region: CASRDPSEVSLSGDGYTF. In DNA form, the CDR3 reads TGTGCCAGCAGGGACCCTTCAGAGGTCAGCCTCTCTGGTGATGGCTACACCTTC.

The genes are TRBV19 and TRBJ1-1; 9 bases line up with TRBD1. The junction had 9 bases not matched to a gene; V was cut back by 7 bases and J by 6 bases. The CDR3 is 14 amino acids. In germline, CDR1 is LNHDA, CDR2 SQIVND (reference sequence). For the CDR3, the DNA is TGTGCCAGTATGTGGGGGACAGGGATCCCTGAAGCTTTCTTT. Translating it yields CASMWGTGIPEAFF.

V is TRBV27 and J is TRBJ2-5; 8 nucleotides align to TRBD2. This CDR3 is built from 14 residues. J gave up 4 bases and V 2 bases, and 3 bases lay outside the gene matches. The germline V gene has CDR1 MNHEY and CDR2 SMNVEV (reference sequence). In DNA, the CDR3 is TGTGCCAGCAGTTTAAGTCTAGCGGGAGAGACCCAGTACTTC. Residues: CASSLSLAGETQYF.

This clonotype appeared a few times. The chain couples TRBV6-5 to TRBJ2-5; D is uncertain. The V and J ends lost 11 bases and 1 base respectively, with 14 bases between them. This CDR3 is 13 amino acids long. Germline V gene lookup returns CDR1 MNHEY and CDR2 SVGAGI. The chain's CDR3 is CAVSLAVQETQYF. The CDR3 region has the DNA TGTGCCGTCTCGTTGGCGGTCCAAGAGACCCAGTACTTC.

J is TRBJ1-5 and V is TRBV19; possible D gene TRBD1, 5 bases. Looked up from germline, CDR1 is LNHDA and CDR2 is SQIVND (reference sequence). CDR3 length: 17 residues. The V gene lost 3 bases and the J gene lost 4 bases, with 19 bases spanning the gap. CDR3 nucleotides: TGTGCCAGTAGTATCCCTCGGGGACGTAGCTGGAATCAGCCCCAGCATTTT. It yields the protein CASSIPRGRSWNQPQHF.

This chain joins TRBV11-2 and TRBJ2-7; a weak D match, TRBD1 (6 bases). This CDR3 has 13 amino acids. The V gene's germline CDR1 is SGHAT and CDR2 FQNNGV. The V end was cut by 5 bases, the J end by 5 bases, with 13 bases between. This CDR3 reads CASSPQRGNEQYF. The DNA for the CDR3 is TGTGCCAGCAGCCCCCAGAGGGGGAACGAGCAGTACTTC.